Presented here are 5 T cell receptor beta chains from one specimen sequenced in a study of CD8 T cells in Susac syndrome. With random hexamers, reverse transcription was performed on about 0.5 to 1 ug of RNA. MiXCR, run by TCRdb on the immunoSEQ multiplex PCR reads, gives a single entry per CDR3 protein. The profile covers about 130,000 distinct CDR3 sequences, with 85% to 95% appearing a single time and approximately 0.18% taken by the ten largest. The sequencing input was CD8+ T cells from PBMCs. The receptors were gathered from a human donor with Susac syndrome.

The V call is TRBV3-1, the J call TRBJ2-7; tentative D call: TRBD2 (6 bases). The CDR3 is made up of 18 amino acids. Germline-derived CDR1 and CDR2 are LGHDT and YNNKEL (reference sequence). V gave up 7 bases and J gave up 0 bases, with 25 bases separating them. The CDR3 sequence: CASTSKNILGLSSYEQYF. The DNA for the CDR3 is TGTGCCAGCACCTCCAAGAACATACTAGGACTAAGCTCCTACGAGCAGTACTTC.

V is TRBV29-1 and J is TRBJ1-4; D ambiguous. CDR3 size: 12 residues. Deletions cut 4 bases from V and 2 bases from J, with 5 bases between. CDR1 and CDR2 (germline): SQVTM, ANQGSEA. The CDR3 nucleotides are TGCAGCGTTGGAGAGACTAATGAAAAACTGTTTTTT. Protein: CSVGETNEKLFF.

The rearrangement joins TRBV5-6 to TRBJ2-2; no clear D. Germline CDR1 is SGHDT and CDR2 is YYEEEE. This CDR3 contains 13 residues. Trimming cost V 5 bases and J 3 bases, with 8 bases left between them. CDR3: CASSPIHTGELFF. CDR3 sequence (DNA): TGTGCCAGCAGTCCGATTCACACCGGGGAGCTGTTTTTT. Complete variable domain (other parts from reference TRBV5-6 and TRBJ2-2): DAGVTQSPTHLIKTRGQQVTLRCSPKSGHDTVSWYQQALGQGPQFIFQYYEEEERQRGNFPDRFSGHQFPNYSSELNVNALLLGDSALYLCASSPIHTGELFFGEGSRLTVL.

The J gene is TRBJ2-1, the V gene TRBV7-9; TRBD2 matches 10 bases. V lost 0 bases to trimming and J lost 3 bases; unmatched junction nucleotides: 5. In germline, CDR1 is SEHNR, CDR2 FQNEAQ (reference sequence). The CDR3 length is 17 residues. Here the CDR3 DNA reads TGTGCCAGCAGCTTAGCCGGACTAGCGGATTACTACAATGAGCAGTTCTTC. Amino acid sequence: CASSLAGLADYYNEQFF.

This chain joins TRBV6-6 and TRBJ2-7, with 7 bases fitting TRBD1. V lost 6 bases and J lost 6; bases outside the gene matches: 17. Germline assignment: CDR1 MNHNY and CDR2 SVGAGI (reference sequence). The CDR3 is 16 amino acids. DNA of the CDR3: TGTGCCAGCAGACCCAGTAGACAGGGCCCGGTGGGCGAGCAGTACTTC. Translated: CASRPSRQGPVGEQYF.